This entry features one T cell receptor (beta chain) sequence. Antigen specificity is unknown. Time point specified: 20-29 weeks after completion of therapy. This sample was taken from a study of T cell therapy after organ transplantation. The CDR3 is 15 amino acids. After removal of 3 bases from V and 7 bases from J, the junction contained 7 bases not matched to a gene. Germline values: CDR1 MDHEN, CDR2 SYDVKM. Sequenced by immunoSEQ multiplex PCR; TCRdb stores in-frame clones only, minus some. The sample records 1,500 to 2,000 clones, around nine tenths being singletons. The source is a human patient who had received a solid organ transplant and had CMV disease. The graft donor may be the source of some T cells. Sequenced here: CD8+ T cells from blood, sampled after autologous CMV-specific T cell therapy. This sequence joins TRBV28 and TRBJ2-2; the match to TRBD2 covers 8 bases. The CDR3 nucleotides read TGTGCCAGCAGTTTGACTAGCGAGCCCCTCGGGGAGCTGTTTTTT. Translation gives CASSLTSEPLGELFF.